This T cell receptor (beta chain) is drawn from a study of Graves' ophthalmopathy and Graves' hyperthyroidism (dated by TCRdb to the late 2010s). In terms of the full investigation: Peripheral blood samples were taken at the time of initial diagnosis, before any treatment was given. In total, some 140 blood samples were TCR-sequenced: around 42 ophthalmopathy, some 80 hyperthyroidism and about 17 hyperthyroidism-to-ophthalmopathy patients. Following sample collection, hyperthyroidism patients were given methimazole at a starting dose of 30 mg daily, and ophthalmopathy patients were given high-dose intravenous methylprednisolone. To explore V-J signatures that separate ophthalmopathy from hyperthyroidism, a discovery set of about 96 patients was enrolled, consisting of 43 with ophthalmopathy and roughly 57 with stable hyperthyroidism. The study used TCR beta repertoire signatures to distinguish Graves' ophthalmopathy from Graves' hyperthyroidism and to predict progression to ophthalmopathy. An independent validation cohort comprised 18 hyperthyroidism patients and 17 patients who later progressed from hyperthyroidism to ophthalmopathy. In five or six hyperthyroidism patients, T-cell repertoires of thyroid tissue and blood were compared.

For repertoire sequencing, TCR beta CDR3 regions were amplified from RNA transcripts. The first round of RT-PCR was done with HTBI primers and the Qiagen OneStep RT-PCR kit, and was followed by a second round of multiplex PCR, then size selection and purification. Sequencing of the libraries was carried out on an Illumina HiSeq2000 in paired-end mode with 100 bp reads. The authors' pipeline ran thus. SOAPnuke was used for read processing, and reads with adapters, uncalled bases, a mean Phred below 15, or no exact constant-primer or identifier match were discarded. COPE v1.2.5 was used to merge high-quality paired reads. Each unique nucleotide sequence was defined as a clonotype, and clonotypes were aligned to IMGT TRB V, D and J references with MiTCR v1.1. Analysis was restricted to V-J combinations with a frequency above 0.0001, which covered about 99% of repertoires. For each V-J combination, a TCR clonal expansion and chaos score was defined as F50 clonal expansion divided by the chaos observed in the TCRdist matrix. Welch's t-statistics and random forest were used to reduce features to about a dozen V-J combinations, which were fed into a naive Bayes classifier. The similarity between thyroid and blood repertoires was quantified using the Morisita-Horn index. TCRdb trimmed the raw reads at Q25, called clones with MiXCR and kept productive beta chains. Every entry covers one CDR3 protein and lists the most common genes and DNA from its rows. TCRdb assigned the V and J calls; the authors' analysis was not used. Recorded for this sample are 300,000 to 350,000 distinct CDR3 sequences; roughly 17% of them occurred a single time. Roughly an eighth of the sample comes from the top ten.

Overall study outcomes, separate from this receptor: In validation, the model predicted ophthalmopathy progression with about 64% sensitivity and roughly 78% specificity; some twelve predicted patients were CT-confirmed with GO in a median of around 6.5 months. Most expanded thyroid clonotypes with frequency above 0.001 were also detected in blood, suggesting blood repertoires may reflect the thyroid immune response. Ophthalmopathy was separated from stable hyperthyroidism by the 13-signature model with 85% to 90% sensitivity and 81% to 83% specificity in cross-validation and with 80%/75% in the test set. Sample size was not predetermined statistically, and investigators were not blinded to group allocation.

Ophthalmopathy patients had moderately to severely active disease, Clinical Activity Score of at least 3, NOSPECS grade of at least 4, and disease duration under 3 months. Anyone with other autoimmune diseases, uncontrolled infections, pregnancy or lactation was excluded from the study. Diagnosis relied on clinical symptoms, serum thyroxine, TRAb, thyroid ultrasound and orbital computed tomography. Ficoll-Paque density gradient centrifugation was used to isolate PBMCs from around 10 ml of fresh peripheral blood. Total RNA was extracted with Trizol reagent and quality-checked on an Agilent 2100 Bioanalyzer. This clonotype was seen many times. No antigen is known for it. Per-base qualities were not stored, and no clone one base away is much larger. A distance of 11 bases separates the germline ends of V and J, which lose 6 bases and 2 bases respectively. Inclusive of the bounding cysteine and phenylalanine, the CDR3 is 14 residues long. CDR3 DNA only is kept here, 42 bases in frame from base 1. Taken from the germline V gene (reference sequence), the CDR1 and CDR2 loops are MNHEY and SMNVEV.

The rearrangement combines TRBV27 with TRBJ1-5, and possibly TRBD1, on 5 matching bases. The clonotype was recovered from an adult man with Graves' ophthalmopathy. The sequenced material came from peripheral blood. The CDR3 here reads CASRVGVGNQPQHF. The DNA sequence is TGTGCCAGCAGGGTAGGGGTTGGCAATCAGCCCCAGCATTTT.